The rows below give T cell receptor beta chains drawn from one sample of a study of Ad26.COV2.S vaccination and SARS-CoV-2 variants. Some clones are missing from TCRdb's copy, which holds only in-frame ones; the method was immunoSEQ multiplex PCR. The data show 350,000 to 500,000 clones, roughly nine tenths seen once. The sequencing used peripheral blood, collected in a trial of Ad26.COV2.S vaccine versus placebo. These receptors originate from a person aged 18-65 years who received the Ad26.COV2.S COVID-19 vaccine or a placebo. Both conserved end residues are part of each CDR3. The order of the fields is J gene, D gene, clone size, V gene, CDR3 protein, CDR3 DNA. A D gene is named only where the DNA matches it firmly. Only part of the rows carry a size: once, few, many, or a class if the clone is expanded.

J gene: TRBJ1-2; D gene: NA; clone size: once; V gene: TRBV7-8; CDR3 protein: CASSRTREKANYGYTF; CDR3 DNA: TGTGCCAGCAGCCGAACTCGGGAGAAAGCTAACTATGGCTACACCTTC
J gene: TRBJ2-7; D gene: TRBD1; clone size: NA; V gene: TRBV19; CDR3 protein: CASSPDRGAHEQYF; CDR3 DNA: TGTGCCAGTAGTCCCGACAGGGGGGCGCACGAGCAGTACTTC
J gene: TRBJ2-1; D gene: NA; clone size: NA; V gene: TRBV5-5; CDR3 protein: CASSLDFRSRYNEQFF; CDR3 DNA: TGTGCCAGCAGCTTGGATTTTAGATCGCGGTACAATGAGCAGTTCTTC
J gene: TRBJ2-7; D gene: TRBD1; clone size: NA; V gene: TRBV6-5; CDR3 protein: CASSYGQGLAEQYF; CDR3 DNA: TGTGCCAGCAGTTATGGACAGGGGTTGGCGGAGCAGTACTTC
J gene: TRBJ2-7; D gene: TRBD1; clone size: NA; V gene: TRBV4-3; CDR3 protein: CASSQATGTDAYEQYF; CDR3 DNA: TGCGCCAGCAGCCAAGCCACCGGGACAGACGCCTACGAGCAGTACTTC
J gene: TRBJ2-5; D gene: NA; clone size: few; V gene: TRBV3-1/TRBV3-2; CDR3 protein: CASSLRTISPQETQYF; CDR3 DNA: TGTGCCAGCAGCCTAAGGACTATTTCTCCCCAAGAGACCCAGTACTTC
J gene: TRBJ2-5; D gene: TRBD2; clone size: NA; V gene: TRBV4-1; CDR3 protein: CASSQLRAVGLAGETQYF; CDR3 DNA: TGCGCCAGCAGCCAACTCCGGGCCGTAGGACTAGCGGGAGAGACCCAGTACTTC
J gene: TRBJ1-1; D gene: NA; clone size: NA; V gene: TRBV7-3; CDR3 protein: CASSRTANTEAFF; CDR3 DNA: TGTGCCAGCAGCCGGACAGCCAACACTGAAGCTTTCTTT
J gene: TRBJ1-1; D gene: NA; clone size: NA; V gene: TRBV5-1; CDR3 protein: CASSLQEDTEAFF; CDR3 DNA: TGCGCCAGCAGCTTGCAAGAAGACACTGAAGCTTTCTTT
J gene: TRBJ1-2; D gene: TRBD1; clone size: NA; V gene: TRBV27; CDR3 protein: CASSPRTGLGYGYTF; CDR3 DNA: TGTGCCAGCAGTCCAAGGACAGGGCTAGGCTATGGCTACACCTTC
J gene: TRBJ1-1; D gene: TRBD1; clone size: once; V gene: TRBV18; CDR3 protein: CASTFYGTGTNTEAFF; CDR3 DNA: TGTGCCAGCACCTTCTATGGGACAGGCACGAACACTGAAGCTTTCTTT
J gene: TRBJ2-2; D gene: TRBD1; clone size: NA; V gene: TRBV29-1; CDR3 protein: CSVEGIGGRGGELFF; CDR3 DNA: TGCAGCGTTGAAGGCATAGGGGGCCGGGGCGGGGAGCTGTTTTTT
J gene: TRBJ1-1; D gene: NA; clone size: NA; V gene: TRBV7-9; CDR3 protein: CASSPPGFRMNTEAFF; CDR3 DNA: TGTGCCAGCAGCCCTCCCGGGTTCAGGATGAACACTGAAGCTTTCTTT
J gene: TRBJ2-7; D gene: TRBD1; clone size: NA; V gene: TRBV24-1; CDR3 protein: CATSDPGTGYEQYF; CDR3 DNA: TGTGCCACCAGTGACCCCGGGACAGGTTACGAGCAGTACTTC
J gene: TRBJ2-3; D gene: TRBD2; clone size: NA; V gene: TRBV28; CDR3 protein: CASSFVSGGAFSAQYF; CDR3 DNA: TGTGCCAGCAGTTTTGTAAGCGGGGGGGCCTTCTCTGCGCAGTATTTT
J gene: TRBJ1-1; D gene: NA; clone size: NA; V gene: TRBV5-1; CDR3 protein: CASSLVPGLGTEAFF; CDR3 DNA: TGCGCCAGCAGCTTGGTTCCGGGTTTGGGCACTGAAGCTTTCTTT
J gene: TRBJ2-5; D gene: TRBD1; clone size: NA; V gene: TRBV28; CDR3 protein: CASRNSPGRTGYQETQYF; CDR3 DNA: TGTGCCAGCAGAAACTCACCCGGCCGGACAGGTTACCAAGAGACCCAGTACTTC
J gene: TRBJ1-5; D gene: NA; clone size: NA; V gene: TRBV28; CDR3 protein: CASIKGPNQPQHF; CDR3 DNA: TGTGCCAGCATAAAGGGGCCCAATCAGCCCCAGCATTTT
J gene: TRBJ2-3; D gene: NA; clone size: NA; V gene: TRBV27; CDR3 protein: CASSPQAGGEDTQYF; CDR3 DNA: TGTGCCAGCAGTCCCCAGGCCGGTGGAGAAGATACGCAGTATTTT
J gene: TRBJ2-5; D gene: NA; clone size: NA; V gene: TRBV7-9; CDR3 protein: CASREFEAAQETQYF; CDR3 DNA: TGTGCCAGCAGGGAGTTCGAGGCAGCCCAAGAGACCCAGTACTTC
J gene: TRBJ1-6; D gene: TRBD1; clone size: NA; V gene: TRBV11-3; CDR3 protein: CASSVTQGGSPLHF; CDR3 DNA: TGTGCCAGCAGCGTTACCCAGGGGGGTTCACCCCTCCACTTT
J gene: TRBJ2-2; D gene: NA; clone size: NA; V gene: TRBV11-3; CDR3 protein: CASSLAPPGLSGELFF; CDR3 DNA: TGTGCCAGCAGCTTAGCCCCACCGGGACTCTCCGGGGAGCTGTTTTTT